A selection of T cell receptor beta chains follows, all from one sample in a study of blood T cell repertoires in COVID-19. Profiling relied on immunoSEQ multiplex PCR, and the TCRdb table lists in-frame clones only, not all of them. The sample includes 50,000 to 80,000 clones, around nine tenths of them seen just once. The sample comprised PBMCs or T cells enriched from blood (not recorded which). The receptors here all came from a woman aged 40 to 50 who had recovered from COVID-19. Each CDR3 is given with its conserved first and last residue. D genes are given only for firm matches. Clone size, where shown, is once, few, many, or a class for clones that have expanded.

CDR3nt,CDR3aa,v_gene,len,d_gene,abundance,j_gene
TGTGCCAGCAGTTATTATGCCCCGGGTTCACCCCTCCACTTT,CASSYYAPGSPLHF,TRBV6-5,14,-,-,TRBJ1-6
TGTGCCAGTAGTATTGGGACAGGGGTTGATACGCAGTATTTT,CASSIGTGVDTQYF,TRBV19,14,TRBD1,-,TRBJ2-3
TGTGCCAGCAGCGTTTTGACAGGGGGGACTGAAGCTTTCTTT,CASSVLTGGTEAFF,TRBV9,14,TRBD1,-,TRBJ1-1
TGTGCCAGCAGACGGGGTGAGACCCAGTACTTC,CASRRGETQYF,TRBV12-3/TRBV12-4,11,-,-,TRBJ2-5
TGTGCCAGCAGCTTAGGGCGCGGGACAGGAGGCTACACCTTC,CASSLGRGTGGYTF,TRBV11-3,14,TRBD1,once,TRBJ1-2
TGTGCCAGCAGCCAAGGACAGGGGAACTACGAGCAGTACTTC,CASSQGQGNYEQYF,TRBV3-1/TRBV3-2,14,TRBD1,-,TRBJ2-7
TGCGCCAGCAGCTTGGGACGGATAGCCTCCAGCTCCTACGAGCAGTACTTC,CASSLGRIASSSYEQYF,TRBV5-1,17,-,-,TRBJ2-7
TGCGCCAGCAGCTGGGGACAGGGGCTCTCCTTCAACACTGAAGCTTTCTTT,CASSWGQGLSFNTEAFF,TRBV5-1,17,TRBD1,-,TRBJ1-1
TGTGCCAGCAGCCCTTGGACTGTCACAGATACGCAGTATTTT,CASSPWTVTDTQYF,TRBV5-6,14,-,-,TRBJ2-3
TGCAGCGTCAAGATAACGACAGGGGTCTATGGCTACACCTTC,CSVKITTGVYGYTF,TRBV29-1,14,TRBD1,-,TRBJ1-2
TGTGCCAGCTCGGACACTTTGGGACAGGCGAACACCGGGGAGCTGTTTTTT,CASSDTLGQANTGELFF,TRBV18,17,TRBD1,-,TRBJ2-2
TGTGCCAGCAGCGACCGGGACAGGGGCACCTACGAGCAGTACTTC,CASSDRDRGTYEQYF,TRBV5-5,15,TRBD1,-,TRBJ2-7
TGTGCCAGCAGCACCACTGCCGACTATAATTCACCCCTCCACTTT,CASSTTADYNSPLHF,TRBV14,15,-,-,TRBJ1-6
TGTGCCAGCAGCGGAACAGGGGTGGAGACCCAGTACTTC,CASSGTGVETQYF,TRBV7-9,13,TRBD1,-,TRBJ2-5
TGTGCCAGCAGCGTAGGCAGTGGCGGGGGAACCACCGGGGAGCTGTTTTTT,CASSVGSGGGTTGELFF,TRBV9,17,TRBD2,-,TRBJ2-2
TGTGCCAGCAGCTTAGCAGTAGGAGCCGGAAACACCATATATTTT,CASSLAVGAGNTIYF,TRBV7-2,15,-,-,TRBJ1-3
TGTGCCAGCAGCTTTCGGGACAGATCCACCATGAACACTGAAGCTTTCTTT,CASSFRDRSTMNTEAFF,TRBV7-9,17,TRBD1,few,TRBJ1-1
TGTGCCAGCAGCCCGGGGACAGTAGATGGCTACACCTTC,CASSPGTVDGYTF,TRBV9,13,TRBD1,-,TRBJ1-2
TGTGCCAGCAGCTTAGATAAGGGGGCTAATCAGCCCCAGCATTTT,CASSLDKGANQPQHF,TRBV11-2,15,TRBD1,-,TRBJ1-5
TGTGCCAGTAGTACCCTCGGAGGGTTGGCCGGGGAGCTGTTTTTT,CASSTLGGLAGELFF,TRBV19,15,-,-,TRBJ2-2
TGCGCCAGCAGCTTGGGAGGTAGCGGGGGAACAGATACGCAGTATTTT,CASSLGGSGGTDTQYF,TRBV5-1,16,TRBD2,-,TRBJ2-3
TGTGCCAGCAGCTTTGCAGCGAACACCGGGGAGCTGTTTTTT,CASSFAANTGELFF,TRBV5-5,14,-,once,TRBJ2-2
TGTGCCAGCAGCGTTACCGGGACAGATACAGATACGCAGTATTTT,CASSVTGTDTDTQYF,TRBV9,15,TRBD1,once,TRBJ2-3
TGTGCCAGCAGCCACCCCGGTTCACCCCTCCACTTT,CASSHPGSPLHF,TRBV11-1,12,-,-,TRBJ1-6
TGTGCCAGCAGCCCCAGGACAGGGGGTGAAAAACTGTTTTTT,CASSPRTGGEKLFF,TRBV11-2,14,TRBD1,-,TRBJ1-4
TGTGCCAGCAGTTGGACAGGGGGGACTGATGGCTACACCTTC,CASSWTGGTDGYTF,TRBV27,14,TRBD1,-,TRBJ1-2
TGTGCCAGCAGTGGGGAAACAGGGGATAGCACAGATACGCAGTATTTT,CASSGETGDSTDTQYF,TRBV6-1,16,TRBD1,-,TRBJ2-3
TGTGCCAGCAGCCAAGATGAGGGGGCTACCGGGGAGCTGTTTTTT,CASSQDEGATGELFF,TRBV4-2,15,TRBD1,-,TRBJ2-2
TGTGCCACCAGTGATCCAGCCAGGGATAGCGGGGGACGCGGGAAAGATACGCAGTATTTT,CATSDPARDSGGRGKDTQYF,TRBV24-1,20,TRBD2,-,TRBJ2-3
TGTGCCAGCAGCTTAGGAAACAGGGGGTTTGCCGGGGAGCTGTTTTTT,CASSLGNRGFAGELFF,TRBV11-3,16,TRBD1,-,TRBJ2-2
TGTGCCAGCAGCCTCGGGACAGGGGTGGACTATGGCTACACCTTC,CASSLGTGVDYGYTF,TRBV11-3,15,TRBD1,-,TRBJ1-2
TGTGCCAGCAGCTCGCCGGGACAGGGGGGAGGCTCACCCCTCCACTTT,CASSSPGQGGGSPLHF,TRBV11-2,16,TRBD1,-,TRBJ1-6
TGCGCCAGCAGCCAGGGGACTAGCGTAGCGTCGGAGACCCAGTACTTC,CASSQGTSVASETQYF,TRBV4-1,16,TRBD2,-,TRBJ2-5
TGTGCCAGTAGTATTACGGGGCTAGACAGGTACAATGAGCAGTTCTTC,CASSITGLDRYNEQFF,TRBV19,16,-,-,TRBJ2-1
TGCGCCAGCAGCCACCTACAGGGAAGATCAAATTCACCCCTCCACTTT,CASSHLQGRSNSPLHF,TRBV4-1,16,-,-,TRBJ1-6
TGTGCCAGCAGCCAAGATTTGGGCAAGAACACTGAAGCTTTCTTT,CASSQDLGKNTEAFF,TRBV3-1/TRBV3-2,15,-,once,TRBJ1-1
TGTGCCAGCAGCTTAGATCTAGCGGGGGCCGGTATTGATACGCAGTATTTT,CASSLDLAGAGIDTQYF,TRBV7-2,17,TRBD2,-,TRBJ2-3
TGTGCCAGCAGCTTAGGACGGACTAGCGGGGAGACCCAGTACTTC,CASSLGRTSGETQYF,TRBV11-2,15,TRBD2,-,TRBJ2-5
TGTGCCAGCAGCCCGATCGGTAGCACCGGGGAGCTGTTTTTT,CASSPIGSTGELFF,TRBV9,14,-,-,TRBJ2-2
TGTGCCAGCAGCATGGCTGGAGCGGGGGGGCTTGAGACCCAGTACTTC,CASSMAGAGGLETQYF,TRBV14,16,TRBD2,-,TRBJ2-5
TGCGCCAGCAGCCAGCAGACAGGGGGTAACGAGCAGTACTTC,CASSQQTGGNEQYF,TRBV5-1,14,TRBD1,-,TRBJ2-7
TGTGCCAGCTCCCGACCGGGACAGGGGGCCAGCATTCAGTACTTC,CASSRPGQGASIQYF,TRBV18,15,TRBD1,-,TRBJ2-4
TGTGCCAGCAGCAAAGGGCGGAGGGACAGGCCAAGGATCACCAATCAGCCCCAGCATTTT,CASSKGRRDRPRITNQPQHF,TRBV21-1,20,-,-,TRBJ1-5
TGCGCCACACAGGGCTCTGGAAACACCATATATTTT,CATQGSGNTIYF,TRBV10-1,12,-,-,TRBJ1-3
TGTGCCAGCAGCCCGGACGGGGGTTATGGCAATCAGCCCCAGCATTTT,CASSPDGGYGNQPQHF,TRBV7-9,16,-,-,TRBJ1-5
TGTGCCATCAGAGACGACAGGGGGGGTCCCTACAATGAGCAGTTCTTC,CAIRDDRGGPYNEQFF,TRBV10-3,16,TRBD1,-,TRBJ2-1
TGCAGCGTCGCTCAGGGGGCCCACGAGCAGTACTTC,CSVAQGAHEQYF,TRBV29-1,12,TRBD1,-,TRBJ2-7
TGCGCCAGCAGCCTCAAACAGGGAGCAAACACTGAAGCTTTCTTT,CASSLKQGANTEAFF,TRBV5-1,15,-,-,TRBJ1-1
TGCGCCAGCAGTGAAGATCGGCAGGGCCTGCTTAATGAAAAACTGTTTTTT,CASSEDRQGLLNEKLFF,TRBV10-1,17,-,-,TRBJ1-4